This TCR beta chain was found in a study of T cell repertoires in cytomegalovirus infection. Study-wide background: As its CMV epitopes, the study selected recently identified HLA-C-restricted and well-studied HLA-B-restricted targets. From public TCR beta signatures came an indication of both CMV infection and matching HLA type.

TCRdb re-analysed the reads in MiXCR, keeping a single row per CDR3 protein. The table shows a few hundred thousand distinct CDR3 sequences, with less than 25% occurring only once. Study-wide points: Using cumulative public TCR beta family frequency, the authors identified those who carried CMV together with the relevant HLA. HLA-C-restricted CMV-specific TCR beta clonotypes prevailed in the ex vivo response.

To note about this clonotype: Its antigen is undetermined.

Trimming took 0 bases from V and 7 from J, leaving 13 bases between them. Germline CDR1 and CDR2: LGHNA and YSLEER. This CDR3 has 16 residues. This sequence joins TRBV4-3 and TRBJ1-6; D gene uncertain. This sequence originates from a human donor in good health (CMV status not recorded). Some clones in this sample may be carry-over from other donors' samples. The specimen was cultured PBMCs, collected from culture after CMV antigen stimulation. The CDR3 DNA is TGCGCCAGCAGCCAAGATTCTCGGGGTAGGAATTCACCCCTCCACTTT. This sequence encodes CASSQDSRGRNSPLHF.